This TCR beta chain appears in the sequencing data of a study of blood T cell repertoires in COVID-19. Study-wide context: Sites across the United States, Italy and Spain contributed samples from acute and convalescent COVID-19. T cells, B-cell-depleted T cells, or PBMCs supplied cDNA or gDNA.

As originally analysed: How many nucleated cells were present was estimated from reference gene primer amplification. The table came from immunoSEQ multiplex PCR; TCRdb's copy has only in-frame clones and leaves some out. V and J calls and clone size follow that table, whereas D and trimming were derived from the DNA. This table has almost 300,000 clones, 85% to 90% appearing once. Per the germline V gene, CDR1 is SGHRS and CDR2 is YFSETQ. The CDR3 totals 14 residues. V shed 4 bases, J shed 2 bases, and the junction held 4 bases outside the gene matches. The rearrangement links TRBV5-1 to TRBJ2-7, with 9 nucleotides matching TRBD2. Source material: peripheral blood. This clonotype was sampled from a man aged 65-85 years with acute or convalescent COVID-19. The chain's CDR3 is CASSISGGAYEQYF. The CDR3 bases are TGCGCCAGCAGCATTAGCGGGGGAGCCTACGAGCAGTACTTC.